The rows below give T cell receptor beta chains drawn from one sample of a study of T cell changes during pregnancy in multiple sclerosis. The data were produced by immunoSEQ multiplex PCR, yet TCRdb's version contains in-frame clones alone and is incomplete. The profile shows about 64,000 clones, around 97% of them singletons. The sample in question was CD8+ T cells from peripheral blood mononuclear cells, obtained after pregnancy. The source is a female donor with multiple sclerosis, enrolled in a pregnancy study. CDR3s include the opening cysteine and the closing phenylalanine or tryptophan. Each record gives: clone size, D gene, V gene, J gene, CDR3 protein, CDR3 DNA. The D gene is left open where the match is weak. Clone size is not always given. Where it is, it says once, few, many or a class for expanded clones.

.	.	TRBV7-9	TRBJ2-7	CASSLDFYEQYF	TGTGCCAGCAGCTTAGACTTCTACGAGCAGTACTTC
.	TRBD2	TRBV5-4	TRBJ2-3	CASSLGLAGEADTQYF	TGTGCCAGCAGCTTGGGACTAGCGGGAGAAGCAGATACGCAGTATTTT
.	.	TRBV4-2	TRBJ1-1	CASSQHPDGGSGTEAFF	TGTGCCAGCAGCCAACACCCAGACGGAGGTTCGGGGACTGAAGCTTTCTTT
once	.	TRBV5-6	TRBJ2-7	CASTRSAYEQYF	TGTGCCAGCACCCGAAGTGCGTACGAGCAGTACTTC
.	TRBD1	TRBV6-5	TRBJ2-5	CASSQGTAQETQYF	TGTGCCAGCAGCCAAGGGACAGCACAAGAGACCCAGTACTTC
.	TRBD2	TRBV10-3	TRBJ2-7	CAISERGGLNSYEQYF	TGTGCCATCAGTGAGCGGGGGGGATTGAACTCCTACGAGCAGTACTTC
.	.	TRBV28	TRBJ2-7	CASSIDRAGIYEQYF	TGTGCCAGCAGTATTGACAGGGCGGGAATTTACGAGCAGTACTTC
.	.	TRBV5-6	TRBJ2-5	CASSSAGEETQYF	TGTGCCAGCAGCTCCGCAGGGGAAGAGACCCAGTACTTC
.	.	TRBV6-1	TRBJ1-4	CASSVLDRRNEKLFF	TGTGCCAGCAGTGTCTTAGACAGGAGAAATGAAAAACTGTTTTTT
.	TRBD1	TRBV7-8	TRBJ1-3	CASSLWTGLDSGNTIYF	TGTGCCAGCAGCCTCTGGACAGGACTCGACTCTGGAAACACCATATATTTT
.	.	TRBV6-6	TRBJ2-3	CASSLLLDTQYF	TGTGCCAGCAGCCTCCTTCTGGATACGCAGTATTTT
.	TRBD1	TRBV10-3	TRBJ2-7	CAIRGGQGSYEQYF	TGTGCCATCAGGGGGGGACAGGGATCCTACGAGCAGTACTTC
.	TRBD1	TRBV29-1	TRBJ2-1	CSVAGGEWHEQFF	TGCAGCGTTGCAGGGGGCGAGTGGCATGAGCAGTTCTTC